This T cell receptor (beta chain) stems from a study of beta chain features in type 1 diabetes. Study results and caveats: Within patients, naive, central memory and Treg TCRB repertoires seemed more similar than within healthy donors.

This clone turned up a few times. Its antigen is currently unknown. Sampling consisted of one heparinised blood draw per donor, averaging around 100 mL. All of the isolated RNA was reverse transcribed, so expressed TCRB transcripts were sequenced. About 3.5 million reads, on average, came from each naive, central memory and regulatory T cell sample. TCRdb's copy holds only in-frame clones and misses some; the assay was immunoSEQ multiplex PCR. The data show 150,000 to 190,000 clones, approximately 8.1% seen once. Germline lookup yields CDR1 SEHNR and CDR2 FQNEAQ (reference sequence). This CDR3 contains 13 residues. Deletions cut 5 bases from V and 8 bases from J, with 13 bases between.

The sample consisted of central memory CD4+ T cells from blood. The receptor was derived from a man between 18 and 29 years old in good health. The chain links TRBV7-9 to TRBJ2-1; a possible D gene is TRBD2 (6 bases). The DNA of the CDR3 is TGTGCCAGCAGCACGAGTAGCGGAGATGAGCAGTTCTTC. As protein: CASSTSSGDEQFF.